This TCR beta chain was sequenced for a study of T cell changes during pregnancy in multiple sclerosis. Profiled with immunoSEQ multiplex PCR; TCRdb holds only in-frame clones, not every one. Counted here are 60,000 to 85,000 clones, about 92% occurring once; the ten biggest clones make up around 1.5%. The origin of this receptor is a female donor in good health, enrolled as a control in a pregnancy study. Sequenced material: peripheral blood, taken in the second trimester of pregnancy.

The CDR3 loop is CASSGLDTSEQFF. CDR3 in DNA: TGTGCCAGCAGCGGCCTCGATACCAGTGAGCAGTTCTTC. This chain connects TRBV9 to TRBJ2-1; D ambiguous. The germline gives CDR1 SGDLS, CDR2 YYNGEE. The CDR3 consists of 13 residues. Trimming shortened V by 3 bases and J by 9 bases, and 13 bases separated the two germline ends.